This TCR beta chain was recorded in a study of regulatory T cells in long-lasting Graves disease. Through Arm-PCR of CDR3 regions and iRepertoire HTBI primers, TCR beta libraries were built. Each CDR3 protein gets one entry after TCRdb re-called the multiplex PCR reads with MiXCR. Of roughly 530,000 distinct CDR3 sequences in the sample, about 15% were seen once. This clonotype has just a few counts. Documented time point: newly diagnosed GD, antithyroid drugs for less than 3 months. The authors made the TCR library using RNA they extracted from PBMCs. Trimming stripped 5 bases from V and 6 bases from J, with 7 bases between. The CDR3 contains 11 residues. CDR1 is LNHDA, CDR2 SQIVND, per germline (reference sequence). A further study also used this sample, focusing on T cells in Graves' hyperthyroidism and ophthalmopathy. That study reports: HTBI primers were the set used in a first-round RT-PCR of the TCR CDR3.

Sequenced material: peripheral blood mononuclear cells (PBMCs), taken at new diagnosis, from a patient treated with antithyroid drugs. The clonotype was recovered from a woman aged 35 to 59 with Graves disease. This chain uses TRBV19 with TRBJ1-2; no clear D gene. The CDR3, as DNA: TGTGCCAGTAGTGATTTTGATGGCTACACCTTC. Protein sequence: CASSDFDGYTF.